These T cell receptor beta chains were read from a single sample in a study of T cell repertoires in ileal Crohn's disease. Here immunoSEQ multiplex PCR was the method, and the copy in TCRdb shows in-frame clones only, minus some. The sample includes roughly 9,100 clones, around 82% of them seen just once. Sequenced input: ileal tissue. The origin of the receptors is an adult with Crohn's disease. CDR3s include the opening cysteine and the closing phenylalanine or tryptophan. The order of the fields is D gene, clone size, V gene, J gene, CDR3 protein, CDR3 DNA. The D gene is left open where the match is weak. Only some rows state a clone size, as once, few, many or a class for expanded clones.

d_call: TRBD1
clone_size: NA
v_call: TRBV6-5
j_call: TRBJ2-3
cdr3_aa: CASKGTGPFTDTQYF
cdr3_nt: TGTGCCAGCAAAGGGACAGGACCGTTCACAGATACGCAGTATTTT

d_call: TRBD1
clone_size: NA
v_call: TRBV7-9
j_call: TRBJ2-2
cdr3_aa: CASSQGQGGTGELFF
cdr3_nt: TGTGCCAGCAGCCAGGGACAGGGTGGCACCGGGGAGCTGTTTTTT

d_call: NA
clone_size: NA
v_call: TRBV5-1
j_call: TRBJ1-5
cdr3_aa: CASSPATDSNQPQHF
cdr3_nt: TGCGCCAGCAGCCCCGCAACAGATAGCAATCAGCCCCAGCATTTT

d_call: NA
clone_size: NA
v_call: TRBV27
j_call: TRBJ2-1
cdr3_aa: CASSSRLSYNEQFF
cdr3_nt: TGTGCCAGCAGTTCGAGGTTATCCTACAATGAGCAGTTCTTC

d_call: NA
clone_size: few
v_call: TRBV5-5
j_call: TRBJ1-1
cdr3_aa: CASSLAGRNTEAFF
cdr3_nt: TGTGCCAGCAGCTTGGCAGGGAGGAACACTGAAGCTTTCTTT

d_call: NA
clone_size: once
v_call: TRBV7-9
j_call: TRBJ2-4
cdr3_aa: CASSLGAGAKNIQYF
cdr3_nt: TGTGCCAGCAGCTTGGGGGCTGGGGCCAAAAACATTCAGTACTTC

d_call: NA
clone_size: NA
v_call: TRBV18
j_call: TRBJ2-7
cdr3_aa: CASSSFSYEQYF
cdr3_nt: TGTGCCAGCTCGAGTTTCTCCTACGAGCAGTACTTC

d_call: NA
clone_size: NA
v_call: TRBV4-3
j_call: TRBJ1-5
cdr3_aa: CASSQDLGSYSNQPQHF
cdr3_nt: TGCGCCAGCAGCCAAGATCTTGGGAGTTATAGCAATCAGCCCCAGCATTTT

d_call: NA
clone_size: NA
v_call: TRBV6-1
j_call: TRBJ2-7
cdr3_aa: CASSEVNALYEQYF
cdr3_nt: TGTGCCAGCAGTGAGGTGAACGCCCTCTACGAGCAGTACTTC

d_call: NA
clone_size: NA
v_call: TRBV15
j_call: TRBJ1-5
cdr3_aa: CATSREGFGQPQHF
cdr3_nt: TGTGCCACCAGCAGAGAAGGGTTTGGGCAGCCCCAGCATTTT

d_call: NA
clone_size: NA
v_call: TRBV6-1
j_call: TRBJ2-1
cdr3_aa: CAILMDGIRGRIF
cdr3_nt: TGTGCCATCTTGATGGATGGGATCCGCGGCAGGATCTTC

d_call: NA
clone_size: NA
v_call: TRBV29-1
j_call: TRBJ2-7
cdr3_aa: CSVARDGYEQYF
cdr3_nt: TGCAGCGTGGCCCGGGACGGCTACGAGCAGTACTTC

d_call: NA
clone_size: few
v_call: TRBV2
j_call: TRBJ1-5
cdr3_aa: CASSEAGNQPQHF
cdr3_nt: TGTGCCAGCAGTGAAGCGGGAAATCAGCCCCAGCATTTT

d_call: TRBD1
clone_size: once
v_call: TRBV27
j_call: TRBJ1-1
cdr3_aa: CASSLSTGLKAFF
cdr3_nt: TGTGCCAGCAGTTTATCGACAGGGCTTAAAGCTTTCTTT

d_call: TRBD1
clone_size: once
v_call: TRBV7-3
j_call: TRBJ2-7
cdr3_aa: CARRETKGALTYEQYF
cdr3_nt: TGTGCCCGCCGGGAAACGAAGGGGGCCCTAACCTACGAGCAGTACTTC